This T cell receptor beta chain appears in the sequencing data of a study of blood T cell repertoires in COVID-19. Study at large: The United States, Italy and Spain supplied acute and convalescent COVID-19 samples. T cells, B-cell-depleted T cells, or PBMCs supplied cDNA or gDNA.

This clone was detected only once. Original methodology: Estimates of nucleated cell counts were drawn from the amplification of reference gene primers. Using immunoSEQ multiplex PCR, the repertoire was profiled, and TCRdb retains in-frame clones only, with some absent. Clone size and V and J calls were adopted from that table, with D and trimming inferred from the DNA. The sample yields tens of thousands of clones, roughly 78% seen once. The clonotype was recovered from a man in his 60s with acute or convalescent COVID-19. Sequencing was carried out using peripheral blood.

DNA of the CDR3: TGTGCCAGCAGCGAATGGGGGGGCGCGGCTGAAGCTTTCTTT. Its protein is CASSEWGGAAEAFF. The gene calls are TRBV5-4 and TRBJ1-1; D is perhaps TRBD1 (6 bases). Per germline, CDR1 SGHNT and CDR2 YYREEE (reference sequence). Trimming stripped 4 bases from V and 6 bases from J, with 16 bases between. The CDR3 totals 14 residues.